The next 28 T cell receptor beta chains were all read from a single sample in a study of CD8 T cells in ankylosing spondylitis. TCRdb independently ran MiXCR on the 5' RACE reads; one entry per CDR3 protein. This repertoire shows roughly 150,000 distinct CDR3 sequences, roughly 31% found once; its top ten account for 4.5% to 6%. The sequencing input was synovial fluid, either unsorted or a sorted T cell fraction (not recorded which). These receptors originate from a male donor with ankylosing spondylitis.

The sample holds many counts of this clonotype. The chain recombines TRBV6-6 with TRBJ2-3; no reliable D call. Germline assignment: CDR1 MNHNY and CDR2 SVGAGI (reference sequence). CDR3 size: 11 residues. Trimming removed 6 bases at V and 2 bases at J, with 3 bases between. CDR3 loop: CASSHTDTQYF. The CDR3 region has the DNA TGTGCCAGCAGCCACACAGATACGCAGTATTTT.

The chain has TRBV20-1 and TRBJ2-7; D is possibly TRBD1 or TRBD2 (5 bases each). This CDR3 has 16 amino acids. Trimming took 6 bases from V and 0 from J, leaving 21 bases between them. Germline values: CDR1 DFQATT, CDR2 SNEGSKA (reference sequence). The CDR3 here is CSATARGRSSSYEQYF. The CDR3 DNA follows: TGCAGTGCCACTGCGAGGGGTAGGTCTTCCTCCTACGAGCAGTACTTC.

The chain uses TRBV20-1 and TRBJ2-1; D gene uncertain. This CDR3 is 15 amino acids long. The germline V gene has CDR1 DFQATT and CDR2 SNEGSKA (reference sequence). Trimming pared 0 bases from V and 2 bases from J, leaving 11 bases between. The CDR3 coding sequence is TGCAGTGCTAGAGATCGGGCTAGTCCCTACAATGAGCAGTTCTTC. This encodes CSARDRASPYNEQFF.

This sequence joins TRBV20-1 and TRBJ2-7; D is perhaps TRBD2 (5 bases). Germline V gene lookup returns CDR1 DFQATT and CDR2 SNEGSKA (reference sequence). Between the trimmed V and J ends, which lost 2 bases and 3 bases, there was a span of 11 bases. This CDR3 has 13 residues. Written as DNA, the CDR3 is TGCAGTGCTAGATTAAGCGGCGTCTACGAGCAGTACTTC. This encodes CSARLSGVYEQYF.

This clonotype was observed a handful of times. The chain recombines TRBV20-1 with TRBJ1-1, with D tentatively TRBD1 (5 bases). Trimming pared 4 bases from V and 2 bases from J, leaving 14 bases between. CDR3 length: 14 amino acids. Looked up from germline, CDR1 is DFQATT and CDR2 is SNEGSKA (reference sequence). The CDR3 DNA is TGCAGTGCTACCCCAGGAGGGGTTAACACTGAAGCTTTCTTT. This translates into CSATPGGVNTEAFF.

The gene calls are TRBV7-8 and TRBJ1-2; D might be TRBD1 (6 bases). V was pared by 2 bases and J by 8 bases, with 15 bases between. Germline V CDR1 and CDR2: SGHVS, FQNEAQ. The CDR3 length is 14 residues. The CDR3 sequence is CASSLLVRGDGYTF. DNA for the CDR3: TGTGCCAGCAGCTTACTAGTCAGGGGAGACGGCTACACCTTC. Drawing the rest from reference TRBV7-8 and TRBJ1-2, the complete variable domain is GAGVSQSPRYKVAKRGQDVALRCDPISGHVSLFWYQQALGQGPEFLTYFQNEAQLDKSGLPSDRFFAERPEGSVSTLKIQRTQQEDSAVYLCASSLLVRGDGYTFGSGTRLTVV.

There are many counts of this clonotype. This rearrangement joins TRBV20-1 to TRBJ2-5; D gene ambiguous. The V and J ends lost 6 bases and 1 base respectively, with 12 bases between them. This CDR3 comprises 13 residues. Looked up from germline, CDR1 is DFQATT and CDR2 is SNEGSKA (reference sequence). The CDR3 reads CSAKVPPQETQYF. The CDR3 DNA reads TGCAGTGCGAAAGTGCCACCCCAAGAGACCCAGTACTTC.

The CDR3 loop is CASSRTGAPAGYTF. Here the CDR3 DNA reads TGTGCCAGCAGCCGGACAGGGGCGCCTGCTGGCTACACCTTC. The gene calls are TRBV4-2 and TRBJ1-2; TRBD1 matches at 9 bases. The V gene end was trimmed by 4 bases and the J gene end by 7 bases; junction bases not matched to a gene: 7. Germline CDR1 and CDR2: LGHNA and YNFKEQ. The CDR3 loop spans 14 amino acids.

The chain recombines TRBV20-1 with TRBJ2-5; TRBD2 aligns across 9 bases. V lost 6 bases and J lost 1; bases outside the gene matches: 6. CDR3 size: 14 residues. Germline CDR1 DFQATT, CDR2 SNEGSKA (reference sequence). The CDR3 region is CSADSTSGQETQYF. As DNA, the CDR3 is TGCAGTGCAGACTCGACTAGCGGCCAAGAGACCCAGTACTTC.

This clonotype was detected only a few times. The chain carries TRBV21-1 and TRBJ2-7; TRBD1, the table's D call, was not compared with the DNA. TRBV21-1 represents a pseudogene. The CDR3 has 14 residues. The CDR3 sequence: CASSPTDRGNEQYF. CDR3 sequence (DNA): TGTGCCAGCAGCCCTACCGACAGGGGAAACGAGCAGTACTTC.

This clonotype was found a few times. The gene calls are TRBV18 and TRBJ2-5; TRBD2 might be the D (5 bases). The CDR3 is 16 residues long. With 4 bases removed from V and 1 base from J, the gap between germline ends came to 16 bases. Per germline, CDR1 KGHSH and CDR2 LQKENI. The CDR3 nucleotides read TGTGCCAGCTCACTCTCAGGCGGGTTCTCCCAAGAGACCCAGTACTTC. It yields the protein CASSLSGGFSQETQYF.

This chain's CDR3 is CSAEVTSVHNEQFF. In DNA form, the CDR3 reads TGCAGTGCTGAGGTGACTAGCGTTCACAATGAGCAGTTCTTC. This rearrangement joins TRBV20-1 to TRBJ2-1; TRBD2 agrees at 8 bases. The trim removed 5 bases at V and 5 bases at J, leaving 8 bases unmatched. This CDR3 comprises 14 residues. Germline V gene lookup returns CDR1 DFQATT and CDR2 SNEGSKA (reference sequence).

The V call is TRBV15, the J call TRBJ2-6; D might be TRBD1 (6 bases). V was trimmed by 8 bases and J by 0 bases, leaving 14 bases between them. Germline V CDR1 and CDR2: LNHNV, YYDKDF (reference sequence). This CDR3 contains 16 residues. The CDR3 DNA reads TGTGCCACCGAGGGGGTACAGAACTCTGGGGCCAACGTCCTGACTTTC. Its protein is CATEGVQNSGANVLTF.

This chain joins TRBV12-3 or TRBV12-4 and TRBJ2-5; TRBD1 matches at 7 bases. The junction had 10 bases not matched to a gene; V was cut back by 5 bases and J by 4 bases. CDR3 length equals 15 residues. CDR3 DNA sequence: TGTGCCAGCAGTAAAGCTAGACAGGGTGGAGAGACCCAGTACTTC. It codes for CASSKARQGGETQYF.

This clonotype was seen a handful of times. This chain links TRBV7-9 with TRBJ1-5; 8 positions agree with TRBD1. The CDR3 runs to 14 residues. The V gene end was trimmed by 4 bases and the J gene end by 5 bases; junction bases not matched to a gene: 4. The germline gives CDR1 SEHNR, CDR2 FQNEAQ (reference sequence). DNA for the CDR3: TGTGCCAGCAGCTCTGGACAGGGCCATCAGCCCCAGCATTTT. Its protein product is CASSSGQGHQPQHF.

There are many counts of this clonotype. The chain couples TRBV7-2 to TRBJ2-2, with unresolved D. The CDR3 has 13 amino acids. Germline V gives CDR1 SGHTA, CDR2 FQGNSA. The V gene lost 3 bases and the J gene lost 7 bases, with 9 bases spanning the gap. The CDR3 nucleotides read TGTGCCAGCAGCTTTGCTCATGGCGGGGAGCTGTTTTTT. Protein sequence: CASSFAHGGELFF.

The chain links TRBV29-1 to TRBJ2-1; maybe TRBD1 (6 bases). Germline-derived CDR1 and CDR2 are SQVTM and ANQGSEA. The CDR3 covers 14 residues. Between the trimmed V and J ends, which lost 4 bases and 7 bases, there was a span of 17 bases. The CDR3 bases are TGCAGCGTTGGCCGGGACACAGGCGAGAATGAGCAGTTCTTC. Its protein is CSVGRDTGENEQFF.

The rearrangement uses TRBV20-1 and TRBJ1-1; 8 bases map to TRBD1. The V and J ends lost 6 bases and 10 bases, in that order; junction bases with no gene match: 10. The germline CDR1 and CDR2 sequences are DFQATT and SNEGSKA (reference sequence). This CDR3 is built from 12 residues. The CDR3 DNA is TGCAGTGCAGACTGGACAGGGAGGGGAGCTTTCTTT. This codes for CSADWTGRGAFF.

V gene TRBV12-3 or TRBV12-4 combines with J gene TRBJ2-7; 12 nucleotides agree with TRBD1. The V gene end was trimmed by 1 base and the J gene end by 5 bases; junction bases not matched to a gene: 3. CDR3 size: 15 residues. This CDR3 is CASSLGDRGLDEQYF. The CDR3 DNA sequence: TGTGCCAGCAGTTTAGGGGACAGGGGGCTGGACGAGCAGTACTTC.

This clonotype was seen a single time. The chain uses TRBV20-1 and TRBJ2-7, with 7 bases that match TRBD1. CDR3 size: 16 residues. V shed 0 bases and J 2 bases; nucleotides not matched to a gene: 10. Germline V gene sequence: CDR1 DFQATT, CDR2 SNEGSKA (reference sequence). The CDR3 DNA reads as TGCAGTGCTAGAGACGGGACAGCGTCGATGCCCTACGAGCAGTACTTC. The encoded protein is CSARDGTASMPYEQYF.

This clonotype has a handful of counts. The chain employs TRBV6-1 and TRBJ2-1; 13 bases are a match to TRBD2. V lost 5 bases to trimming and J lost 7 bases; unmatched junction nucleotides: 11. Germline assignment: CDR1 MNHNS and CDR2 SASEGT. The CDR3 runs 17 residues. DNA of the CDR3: TGTGCCAGCAGTACCCTACTAGGGACTAGCGGGAATAATGAGCAGTTCTTC. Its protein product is CASSTLLGTSGNNEQFF.

This CDR3 reads CASSLLKTSGPYNEQFF. The CDR3, as DNA: TGTGCCAGCAGTTTATTAAAGACTAGCGGACCCTACAATGAGCAGTTCTTC. The chain is built from TRBV28 and TRBJ2-1, with 9 bases aligning to TRBD2. The V segment lost 1 base and the J segment 2 bases; nucleotides outside the gene matches: 6. The CDR3 extends over 17 amino acids. CDR1 is MDHEN, CDR2 SYDVKM, per germline.

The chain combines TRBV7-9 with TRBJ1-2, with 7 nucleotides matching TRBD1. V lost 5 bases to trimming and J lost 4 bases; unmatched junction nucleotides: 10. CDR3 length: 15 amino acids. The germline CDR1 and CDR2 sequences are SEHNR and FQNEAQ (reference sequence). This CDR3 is CASSLTQGEGYGYTF. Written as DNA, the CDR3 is TGTGCCAGCAGCCTCACCCAGGGGGAGGGCTATGGCTACACCTTC.

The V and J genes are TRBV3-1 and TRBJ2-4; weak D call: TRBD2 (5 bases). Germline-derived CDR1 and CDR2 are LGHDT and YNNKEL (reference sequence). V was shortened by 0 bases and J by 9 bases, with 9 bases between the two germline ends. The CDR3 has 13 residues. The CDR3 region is CASSQDRAGIQYF. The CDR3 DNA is TGTGCCAGCAGCCAAGATCGGGCGGGCATTCAGTACTTC.

For the CDR3, the DNA is TGCAGCGTTGACCGGGGGGCGCTGAATGAGCAGTTCTTC. Its translation is CSVDRGALNEQFF. The rearrangement uses TRBV29-1 and TRBJ2-1; maybe TRBD2 (7 bases). Germline CDR1 and CDR2: SQVTM and ANQGSEA. Deletions cut 3 bases from V and 7 bases from J, with 13 bases between. This CDR3 region has 13 residues.

CDR3 nucleotide sequence: TGTGCCACTACGGGACAGACCCTCTACGAGCAGTACTTC. It codes for CATTGQTLYEQYF. The chain links TRBV28 to TRBJ2-7; TRBD1 matches at 7 bases. The V and J ends lost 10 bases and 3 bases, in that order; junction bases with no gene match: 9. The V gene's germline CDR1 is MDHEN and CDR2 SYDVKM. The CDR3 consists of 13 residues.

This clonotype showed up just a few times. The CDR3 nucleotides read TGCGCCAGCAGCAAAGGTACCGGTCTAGCGGGGGGCCGAGGCACCGGGGAGCTGTTTTTT. Protein product: CASSKGTGLAGGRGTGELFF. The J gene is TRBJ2-2, the V gene TRBV4-1; 11 bases align to TRBD2. The CDR3 runs 20 residues. The germline CDR1 and CDR2 sequences are MGHRA and YSYEKL. After removal of 5 bases from V and 4 bases from J, the junction contained 18 bases not matched to a gene.

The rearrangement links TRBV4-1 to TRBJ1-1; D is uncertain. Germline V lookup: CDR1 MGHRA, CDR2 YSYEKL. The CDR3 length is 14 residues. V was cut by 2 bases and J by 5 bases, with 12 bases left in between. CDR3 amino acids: CASSQPGKMTEAFF. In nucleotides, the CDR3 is TGCGCCAGCAGCCAACCGGGAAAAATGACTGAAGCTTTCTTT.